This TCR beta chain originates from a study of T-cell reconstitution after alpha-beta-depleted transplantation in children. The junction had 7 bases not matched to a gene; V was cut back by 1 base and J by 6 bases. This CDR3 spans 16 amino acids. Using unique molecular identifiers, the investigators prepared the TCRbeta library. TCRdb re-called the PCR reads with MiXCR, one entry per CDR3 protein. The sample holds around 400,000 distinct CDR3 sequences, around 21% seen once. This receptor was identified in a human donor who donated a stem cell graft to a child with acute myeloid leukemia. The sample in question was PBMCs from the stem cell graft donor, obtained from the stem cell graft. This chain uses TRBV12-3 or TRBV12-4 with TRBJ2-3, with 10 bases that match TRBD2. DNA of the CDR3: TGTGCCAGCAGTTTAGGAAAAAGCGGGAGGGCGGATACGCAGTATTTT. As protein: CASSLGKSGRADTQYF.